This record concerns one TCR beta chain sequence. Some clones are missing from TCRdb's copy, which holds only in-frame ones; the method was immunoSEQ multiplex PCR. Among 75,000 to 100,000 clones listed, approximately 92% were seen once. The V gene end was trimmed by 6 bases and the J gene end by 4 bases; junction bases not matched to a gene: 6. From germline, CDR1 is MNHEY and CDR2 SVGAGI. CDR3 length: 14 amino acids. The entry originates in a study of T cell changes during pregnancy in multiple sclerosis. The source is a female donor with multiple sclerosis, enrolled in a pregnancy study. The rearrangement uses TRBV6-5 and TRBJ1-3, with 7 bases that match TRBD1. The material sequenced was peripheral blood, taken after pregnancy. The CDR3 spells CASRATGTGNTIYF. In nucleotides, the CDR3 is TGTGCCAGCAGGGCGACAGGGACAGGAAACACCATATATTTT.